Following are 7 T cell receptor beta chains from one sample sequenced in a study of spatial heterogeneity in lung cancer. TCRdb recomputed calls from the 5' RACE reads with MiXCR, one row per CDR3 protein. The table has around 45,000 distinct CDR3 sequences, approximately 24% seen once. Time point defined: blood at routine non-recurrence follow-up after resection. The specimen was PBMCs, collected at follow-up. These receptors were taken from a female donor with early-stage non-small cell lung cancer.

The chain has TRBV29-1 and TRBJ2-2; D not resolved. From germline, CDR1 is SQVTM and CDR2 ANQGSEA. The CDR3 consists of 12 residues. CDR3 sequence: CSSRSQTGELFF. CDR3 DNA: TGCAGTTCCCGGAGTCAAACCGGGGAGCTGTTTTTT.

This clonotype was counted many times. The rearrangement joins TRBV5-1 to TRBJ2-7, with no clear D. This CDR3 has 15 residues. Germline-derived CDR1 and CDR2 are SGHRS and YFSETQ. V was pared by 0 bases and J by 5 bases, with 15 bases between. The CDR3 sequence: CASSLAYVSLDEQYF. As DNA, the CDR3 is TGCGCCAGCAGCTTGGCGTACGTCTCGTTGGACGAGCAGTACTTC.

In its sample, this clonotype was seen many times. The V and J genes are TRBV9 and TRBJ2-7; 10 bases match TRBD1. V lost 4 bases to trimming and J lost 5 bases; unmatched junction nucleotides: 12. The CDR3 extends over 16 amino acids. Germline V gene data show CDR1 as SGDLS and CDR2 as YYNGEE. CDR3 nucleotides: TGTGCCAGCAGCACTTACTCCGGGACAGGGGTCAACGAGCAGTACTTC. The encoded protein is CASSTYSGTGVNEQYF.

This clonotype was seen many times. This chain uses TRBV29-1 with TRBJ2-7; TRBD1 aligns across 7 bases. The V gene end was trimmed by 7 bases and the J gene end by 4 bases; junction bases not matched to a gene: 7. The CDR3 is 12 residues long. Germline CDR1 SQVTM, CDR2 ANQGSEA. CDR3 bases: TGCAGCGGGGGCCAGGGACAGTACGAGCAGTACTTC. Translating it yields CSGGQGQYEQYF.

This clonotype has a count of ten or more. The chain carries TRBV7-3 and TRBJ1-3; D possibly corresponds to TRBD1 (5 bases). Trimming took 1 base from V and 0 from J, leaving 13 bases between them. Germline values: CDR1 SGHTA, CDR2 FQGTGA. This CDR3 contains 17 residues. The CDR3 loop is CASSLNPPDSSGNTIYF. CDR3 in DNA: TGTGCCAGCAGCTTAAACCCGCCCGACAGCTCTGGAAACACCATATATTTT.

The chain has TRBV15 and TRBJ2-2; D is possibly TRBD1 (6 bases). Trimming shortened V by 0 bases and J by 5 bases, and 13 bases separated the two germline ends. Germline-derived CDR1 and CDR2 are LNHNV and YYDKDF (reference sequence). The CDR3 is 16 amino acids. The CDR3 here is CATSRDRNRVTGELFF. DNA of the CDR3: TGTGCCACCAGCAGAGATCGGAACAGGGTAACCGGGGAGCTGTTTTTT.

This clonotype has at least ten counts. The CDR3 DNA reads TGCAGTGCTAGTGTGGCGGGGGGTCTCGAGGAGACCCAGTACTTC. This codes for CSASVAGGLEETQYF. This chain uses TRBV20-1 with TRBJ2-5; TRBD2 matches at 8 bases. This CDR3 has 15 residues. V was pared by 3 bases and J by 5 bases, with 11 bases of the junction left unmatched. Germline values: CDR1 DFQATT, CDR2 SNEGSKA (reference sequence).